These 4 T cell receptor beta chains share one sample of origin, sequenced in a study of blood T cell repertoires in COVID-19. Only in-frame clones appear in the TCRdb table, and some are missing; sequencing was by immunoSEQ multiplex PCR. The data show almost 200,000 clones, 80% to 90% seen once. Sequenced: peripheral blood. The source of these receptors is a woman aged 65 to 85 with acute or convalescent COVID-19.

J is TRBJ2-7 and V is TRBV15, with D perhaps TRBD2 (7 bases). V was cut by 1 base and J by 6 bases, with 16 bases left in between. CDR3 size: 15 residues. Germline assignment: CDR1 LNHNV and CDR2 YYDKDF (reference sequence). CDR3 nucleotide sequence: TGTGCCACCAGCAGAGGGGGGGGCCGGGGTAGCGAGCAGTACTTC. Protein product: CATSRGGGRGSEQYF.

The J gene is TRBJ2-5, the V gene TRBV3-1 (or the pseudogene TRBV3-2); 9 bases map to TRBD1. This CDR3 region has 15 residues. Trimming took 4 bases from V and 2 from J; bases not matched to a gene: 5. Germline V CDR1 and CDR2: LGHDT, YNNKEL (reference sequence). CDR3 in amino acids: CASSPIGQGQETQYF. In nucleotides, the CDR3 is TGTGCCAGCAGCCCGATTGGACAGGGGCAAGAGACCCAGTACTTC.

This chain connects TRBV24-1 to TRBJ1-5; D is ambiguous. Trimming pared 2 bases from V and 6 bases from J, leaving 7 bases between. Germline V gives CDR1 KGHDR, CDR2 SFDVKD. This CDR3 spans 13 amino acids. Here the CDR3 reads CATSDYRGQPQHF. In nucleotides, the CDR3 is TGTGCCACCAGTGATTATCGGGGTCAGCCCCAGCATTTT.

The table lists this clone with a few counts. The rearrangement joins TRBV7-2 to TRBJ2-7; 9 nucleotides match TRBD2. CDR3 length: 18 amino acids. CDR1 is SGHTA, CDR2 FQGNSA, per germline. With V trimmed by 1 base and J by 1 base, 11 bases remained unmatched. This chain's CDR3 is CASSLEGSGRTSSYEQYF. The DNA for the CDR3 is TGTGCCAGCAGCTTAGAAGGAAGCGGGAGGACATCTTCCTACGAGCAGTACTTC.